Below are 30 T cell receptor beta chains sequenced from a single sample in a study. One entry per CDR3 protein results from TCRdb running MiXCR on the 5' RACE reads. This sample has about 50,000 distinct CDR3 sequences, with 17% found just once. The sequenced sample consisted of naive CD4+ T cells sorted from blood. The subset denotes: naive CD4+ T cells, CD4+CD45RA+CD25-. Receptors originate from a female donor with breast cancer.

With respect to this clonotype: An end of the junction differs from the germline gene, which may be a read error. The chain is built from TRBV27 and TRBJ2-2; D might be TRBD1 (6 bases). Germline V gene data show CDR1 as MNHEY and CDR2 as SMNVEV (reference sequence). The CDR3 has 16 residues. The CDR3 nucleotides read TGTGCCAGCAGTTGGGGGCATTTGACAGACCCCAGGGAGCTGTGTTTT. This gives the protein CASSWGHLTDPRELCF.

This clonotype was counted only a few times. The V call is TRBV10-2, the J call TRBJ2-1; D may be TRBD2 (5 bases). V lost 4 bases, J lost 3 bases, and 13 bases lay in between. This CDR3 is 15 amino acids long. CDR1 is WSHSY, CDR2 SAAADI, per germline. The CDR3 DNA is TGCGCCAGCAGTGCTTGGGAGCTCAACTACAATGAGCAGTTCTTC. Its translation is CASSAWELNYNEQFF.

This clonotype was counted only a few times. The rearrangement links TRBV6-1 to TRBJ1-5, with D possibly TRBD1 on 6 matching bases. CDR3 length: 14 residues. With 0 bases removed from V and 6 bases from J, the gap between germline ends came to 9 bases. Germline CDR1 MNHNS, CDR2 SASEGT. CDR3 coding DNA: TGTGCCAGCAGTGAAGCGACAGGCCTTCAGCCCCAGCATTTT. Translation: CASSEATGLQPQHF.

The rearrangement links TRBV12-3 or TRBV12-4 to TRBJ2-1, with 11 positions matching TRBD2. This CDR3 is built from 14 residues. Trimming cost V 8 bases and J 6 bases; bases outside gene matches: 6. The CDR3 spells CASGTSGSPNEQFF. DNA for the CDR3: TGTGCCAGCGGAACTAGCGGGAGCCCCAATGAGCAGTTCTTC.

Only a few counts were recorded for this clonotype. The chain uses TRBV10-3 and TRBJ1-1; 10 nucleotides line up with TRBD1. Germline CDR1 and CDR2: ENHRY and SYGVKD. The length of the CDR3 is 16 residues. The junction had 9 bases not matched to a gene; V was cut back by 5 bases and J by 3 bases. CDR3: CAISPGTGVRDTEAFF. DNA for the CDR3: TGTGCCATCAGTCCCGGGACAGGGGTCAGGGACACTGAAGCTTTCTTT.

This clonotype occurred many times. The chain is built from TRBV7-2 and TRBJ1-1; D is ambiguous. Germline V gene sequence: CDR1 SGHTA, CDR2 FQGNSA. This CDR3 spans 13 amino acids. V was trimmed by 6 bases and J by 0 bases, leaving 8 bases between them. CDR3 sequence (DNA): TGTGCCAGCAGTGCGGGCATGAACACTGAAGCTTTCTTT. Encoded protein: CASSAGMNTEAFF. The full variable domain, its missing parts supplied by reference TRBV7-2 and TRBJ1-1, is GAGVSQSPSNKVTEKGKDVELRCDPISGHTALYWYRQSLGQGLEFLIYFQGNSAPDKSGLPSDRFSAERTGGSVSTLTIQRTQQEDSAVYLCASSAGMNTEAFFGQGTRLTVV.

This clonotype was seen more than once but under ten times. The V call is TRBV7-9, the J call TRBJ1-2; TRBD1 matches 8 bases. The V and J ends lost 5 bases and 4 bases, in that order; junction bases with no gene match: 9. The CDR3 length is 15 residues. Germline CDR1 is SEHNR and CDR2 is FQNEAQ (reference sequence). CDR3 protein: CASSIGQGPTYGYTF. The DNA for the CDR3 is TGTGCCAGCAGCATCGGACAGGGACCGACCTATGGCTACACCTTC.

V usage is TRBV28 and J usage is TRBJ2-3; D gene unclear. The CDR3 is 13 amino acids. Trimming removed 8 bases at V and 0 bases at J, with 9 bases between. The germline V gene has CDR1 MDHEN and CDR2 SYDVKM. The CDR3 nucleotides are TGTGCCAGCGGGTCATTGAGCACAGATACGCAGTATTTT. This gives the protein CASGSLSTDTQYF.

This clonotype was recorded many times. This rearrangement joins TRBV5-1 to TRBJ2-3, with TRBD1 identical over 12 bases. In germline, CDR1 is SGHRS, CDR2 YFSETQ. The CDR3 spans 15 residues. V shed 3 bases and J 3 bases; nucleotides not matched to a gene: 2. CDR3 nucleotides: TGCGCCAGCAGCTCGGGACAGGGGGCAACAGATACGCAGTATTTT. It encodes CASSSGQGATDTQYF.

This clonotype was seen more than once but under ten times. The V gene is TRBV5-6, the J gene TRBJ1-2; no firm D call. Germline CDR1 reads SGHDT; CDR2 reads YYEEEE. V gave up 0 bases and J gave up 12 bases, with 15 bases separating them. The CDR3 covers 13 residues. This CDR3 is CASSLAEGISDTF. In DNA form, the CDR3 reads TGTGCCAGCAGCTTGGCCGAAGGGATCAGCGACACCTTC.

This sequence joins TRBV5-6 and TRBJ2-7, with 12 bases identical to TRBD2. Germline trimming cut 5 bases from V and 4 bases from J; bases unmatched to any gene: 7. The CDR3 runs to 15 residues. Germline values: CDR1 SGHDT, CDR2 YYEEEE. The CDR3 DNA is TGTGCCAGCAGAAGCAGGGGACTAGCGGGTTACGAGCAGTACTTC. Translated: CASRSRGLAGYEQYF.

In regard to this clonotype: A much larger clone differs by one base, so this may be a read error. This chain links TRBV7-2 with TRBJ2-1; D gene ambiguous. There are 14 residues in the CDR3. CDR1 is SGHTA and CDR2 is FQGNSA in the germline V gene. The V and J ends lost 4 bases and 6 bases respectively, with 13 bases between them. The CDR3 reads CASSSERQSNEQFF. The CDR3 region has the DNA TGTGCCAGCAGCTCAGAACGTCAGTCCAATGAGCAGTTCTTC.

This clonotype occurred many times. The chain has TRBV6-2 or TRBV6-3 and TRBJ2-2; unclear D gene. The CDR3 extends over 13 amino acids. The germline CDR1 and CDR2 sequences are MNHEY and SVGEGT. V was trimmed by 8 bases and J by 1 base, leaving 8 bases between them. CDR3 coding DNA: TGTGCCAGCGCTAGAAAGAACACCGGGGAGCTGTTTTTT. Translated, it gives CASARKNTGELFF.

This clonotype was seen ten or more times. The V and J genes are TRBV20-1 and TRBJ1-2; D uncertain. The CDR3 length is 13 residues. The V and J ends lost 1 base and 0 bases respectively, with 6 bases between them. Germline V gives CDR1 DFQATT, CDR2 SNEGSKA (reference sequence). The CDR3 spells CSARADANYGYTF. CDR3 bases: TGCAGTGCTAGAGCAGATGCTAACTATGGCTACACCTTC.

This clonotype was found a few times. The chain recombines TRBV5-6 with TRBJ1-2; 9 bases map to TRBD1. The CDR3 loop spans 12 amino acids. V trimming: 7 bases; J trimming: 5 bases; junction bases outside the gene matches: 3. CDR1 and CDR2 (germline): SGHDT, YYEEEE. The CDR3 here is CASGTGPYGYTF. CDR3 coding DNA: TGTGCCAGCGGGACAGGGCCATATGGCTACACCTTC. Full variable domain (rest looked up from reference TRBV5-6 and TRBJ1-2): DAGVTQSPTHLIKTRGQQVTLRCSPKSGHDTVSWYQQALGQGPQFIFQYYEEEERQRGNFPDRFSGHQFPNYSSELNVNALLLGDSALYLCASGTGPYGYTFGSGTRLTVV.

This clonotype was picked up a small number of times. The chain links TRBV5-1 to TRBJ1-1; D unclear. CDR3 size: 13 residues. CDR1 and CDR2 from the germline V gene are SGHRS and YFSETQ. Trimming cost V 0 bases and J 7 bases, with 10 bases left between them. The CDR3 region is CASSLEWEGEAFF. The CDR3 DNA is TGCGCCAGCAGCTTGGAGTGGGAGGGTGAAGCTTTCTTT.

This clonotype was counted many times. The chain links TRBV20-1 to TRBJ2-3; perhaps TRBD2 as D (6 bases). V was clipped by 6 bases and J by 6 bases, with 10 bases between them. Germline V gene lookup returns CDR1 DFQATT and CDR2 SNEGSKA (reference sequence). The length of the CDR3 is 11 residues. The CDR3 loop reads CSAGDSDTQYF. The CDR3 DNA sequence: TGCAGTGCAGGGGACTCCGATACGCAGTATTTT.

This clonotype was found many times. J is TRBJ2-7 and V is TRBV7-2; perhaps TRBD1 as D (6 bases). The CDR3 totals 14 residues. With 4 bases removed from V and 3 bases from J, the gap between germline ends came to 13 bases. The V gene's germline CDR1 is SGHTA and CDR2 FQGNSA. This CDR3 is CASSSYREYYEQYF. CDR3 in DNA: TGTGCCAGCAGCTCGTACAGGGAATACTACGAGCAGTACTTC.

This clonotype showed up many times. The rearrangement joins TRBV5-6 to TRBJ1-4; D gene unclear. Between the trimmed V and J ends, which lost 0 bases and 6 bases, there was a span of 12 bases. Germline CDR1 and CDR2: SGHDT and YYEEEE. This CDR3 contains 15 residues. The CDR3, as DNA: TGTGCCAGCAGCTTGGGATGGACCAGCCATGAAAAACTGTTTTTT. This encodes CASSLGWTSHEKLFF. The full variable domain, its missing parts supplied by reference TRBV5-6 and TRBJ1-4, is DAGVTQSPTHLIKTRGQQVTLRCSPKSGHDTVSWYQQALGQGPQFIFQYYEEEERQRGNFPDRFSGHQFPNYSSELNVNALLLGDSALYLCASSLGWTSHEKLFFGSGTQLSVL.

The table lists this clonotype with a few counts. The chain links TRBV4-2 to TRBJ1-1; tentative D call: TRBD1 (6 bases). The CDR3 loop spans 14 amino acids. Trimming took off 0 bases at V and 7 bases at J, with 12 bases between the two ends. From germline, CDR1 is LGHNA and CDR2 YNFKEQ. The CDR3 nucleotides read TGTGCCAGCAGCCAAGATGAAGGGGGACGTGAAGCTTTCTTT. Its translation is CASSQDEGGREAFF.

This clonotype was recorded a few times. This chain connects TRBV18 to TRBJ1-6, with D possibly being TRBD1 (5 bases). The germline V gene has CDR1 KGHSH and CDR2 LQKENI. There are 15 residues in the CDR3. The V and J ends lost 4 bases and 3 bases respectively, with 10 bases between them. This CDR3 reads CASSLTGDYNSPLHF. In DNA, the CDR3 is TGTGCCAGCTCACTAACGGGGGACTATAATTCACCCCTCCACTTT.

This clonotype was detected many times. The chain links TRBV6-5 to TRBJ1-3; D remains unclear. The V end was cut by 6 bases, the J end by 8 bases, with 8 bases between. CDR1 and CDR2 (germline): MNHEY, SVGAGI. This CDR3 has 11 residues. CDR3 protein: CASSQSDTIYF. CDR3 DNA: TGTGCCAGCAGCCAATCGGACACCATATATTTT.

This clonotype was observed many times. The rearrangement uses TRBV2 and TRBJ2-3; 10 bases align to TRBD2. The ends lost 7 bases at V and 2 bases at J; junction bases unmatched: 6. The CDR3 has 15 residues. CDR1 and CDR2 (germline): SNHLY, FYNNEI. The CDR3 sequence: CASTSGRAITDTQYF. The CDR3, as DNA: TGTGCCAGCACGAGCGGGAGGGCCATCACAGATACGCAGTATTTT.

The V call is TRBV5-1, the J call TRBJ2-7, with TRBD2 as a possible D gene (6 bases). Germline CDR1 SGHRS, CDR2 YFSETQ. This CDR3 comprises 16 residues. The V end lost 0 bases, the J end lost 1 base, and 14 bases lay between the germline ends. The DNA of the CDR3 is TGCGCCAGCAGCTTGGCCGGAGGGAGATCGTCCTACGAGCAGTACTTC. It encodes CASSLAGGRSSYEQYF.

Regarding this clonotype: A single base separates this from a much larger clone, so it may be a read error. The chain combines TRBV6-2 or TRBV6-3 with TRBJ1-5, with no clear D. The germline V gene encodes CDR1 MNHEY and CDR2 SVGEGT. This CDR3 contains 13 residues. The V end lost 11 bases, the J end lost 1 base, and 12 bases lay between the germline ends. This chain's CDR3 is CAGNEGSNQPQHF. In nucleotides, the CDR3 is TGTGCCGGCAATGAGGGAAGCAATCAGCCCCAGCATTTT.

The gene calls are TRBV5-1 and TRBJ1-2; D gene uncertain. CDR1 and CDR2 from the germline V gene are SGHRS and YFSETQ. The CDR3 runs 13 residues. V was clipped by 0 bases and J by 3 bases, with 6 bases between them. The CDR3 nucleotides are TGCGCCAGCAGCTTGGGACCAGACTATGGCTACACCTTC. Translation: CASSLGPDYGYTF.

This clonotype appeared many times. The chain has TRBV5-1 and TRBJ2-3; possible D gene TRBD1, 6 bases. V was pared by 4 bases and J by 2 bases, with 11 bases between. The CDR3 consists of 14 residues. Germline assignment: CDR1 SGHRS and CDR2 YFSETQ. This CDR3 reads CASSPRGNTDTQYF. CDR3 in DNA: TGCGCCAGCAGCCCCAGGGGAAACACAGATACGCAGTATTTT.

The V call is TRBV9, the J call TRBJ2-2; the match to TRBD2 covers 8 bases. With V trimmed by 3 bases and J by 1 base, 5 bases remained unmatched. The length of the CDR3 is 16 residues. From germline, CDR1 is SGDLS and CDR2 YYNGEE. CDR3 in DNA: TGTGCCAGCAGCGGAGGCGGGAGGAGGAACACCGGGGAGCTGTTTTTT. Its translation: CASSGGGRRNTGELFF.

With regard to this clonotype: A junction boundary mismatches the germline segment, possibly from a read error. The V gene is TRBV12-3 or TRBV12-4, the J gene TRBJ1-2; 7 bases are shared with TRBD1. CDR3 size: 15 residues. CDR3: CDSSPSKQGYGGYTF. As DNA, the CDR3 is TGTGACAGCAGTCCCTCGAAACAGGGGTATGGAGGCTACACCTTC.

This clonotype showed up many times. This chain joins TRBV3-1 and TRBJ1-3; D is possibly TRBD1 (6 bases). Germline CDR1 reads LGHDT; CDR2 reads YNNKEL (reference sequence). The V and J ends lost 1 base and 3 bases respectively, with 10 bases between them. The CDR3 has 15 amino acids. In DNA, the CDR3 is TGTGCCAGCAGCCAAGCACAGGGATATGGAAACACCATATATTTT. It yields the protein CASSQAQGYGNTIYF.